These T cell receptor beta chains were read from a single sample in a study of blood T cell repertoires in COVID-19. Only in-frame clones appear in the TCRdb table, and some are missing; sequencing was by immunoSEQ multiplex PCR. The sample includes about 400,000 clones, around nine tenths of them seen just once. The source material was PBMCs or T cells enriched from blood (not recorded which). All receptors come from a woman aged 18-30 years with acute COVID-19. CDR3s include the opening cysteine and the closing phenylalanine or tryptophan. Each record gives: J gene, CDR3 length, D gene, V gene, clone size, CDR3 protein, CDR3 DNA. D genes are given only for firm matches. The size of a clone is reported for some rows only, either as once, few or many, or as a class for expanded clones.

j_call: TRBJ2-5; cdr3_length: 16; d_call: TRBD2; v_call: TRBV19; clone_size: NA; cdr3_aa: CASSGLAGGNQETQYF; cdr3_nt: TGTGCCAGTAGTGGACTAGCGGGAGGGAACCAAGAGACCCAGTACTTC
j_call: TRBJ1-2; cdr3_length: 13; d_call: TRBD1; v_call: TRBV29-1; clone_size: NA; cdr3_aa: CSVRQGMDYGYTF; cdr3_nt: TGCAGCGTTCGACAGGGAATGGACTATGGCTACACCTTC
j_call: TRBJ1-4; cdr3_length: 16; d_call: TRBD1; v_call: TRBV30; clone_size: once; cdr3_aa: CAWSGDRGGYNEKLFF; cdr3_nt: TGTGCCTGGAGTGGGGACAGGGGGGGTTATAATGAAAAACTGTTTTTT
j_call: TRBJ2-1; cdr3_length: 16; d_call: TRBD2; v_call: TRBV7-2; clone_size: NA; cdr3_aa: CASSRETSGSYNEQFF; cdr3_nt: TGTGCCAGCAGCCGCGAGACTAGCGGCTCCTACAATGAGCAGTTCTTC
j_call: TRBJ2-5; cdr3_length: 20; d_call: TRBD2; v_call: TRBV9; clone_size: NA; cdr3_aa: CASSVTLTGLAGGEDETQYF; cdr3_nt: TGTGCCAGCAGCGTTACGCTAACGGGACTAGCGGGAGGAGAGGATGAGACCCAGTACTTC
j_call: TRBJ1-6; cdr3_length: 16; d_call: NA; v_call: TRBV5-4; clone_size: NA; cdr3_aa: CASSLGDMDWDSPLHF; cdr3_nt: TGTGCCAGCAGCTTGGGGGACATGGATTGGGATTCACCCCTCCACTTT
j_call: TRBJ1-1; cdr3_length: 15; d_call: NA; v_call: TRBV27; clone_size: NA; cdr3_aa: CASSFTGKGDTEAFF; cdr3_nt: TGTGCCAGCAGTTTTACAGGGAAAGGGGACACTGAAGCTTTCTTT
j_call: TRBJ1-1; cdr3_length: 16; d_call: NA; v_call: TRBV4-1; clone_size: NA; cdr3_aa: CASSQDAYRVNTEAFF; cdr3_nt: TGCGCCAGCAGCCAAGATGCCTACAGGGTGAACACTGAAGCTTTCTTT
j_call: TRBJ2-7; cdr3_length: 12; d_call: NA; v_call: TRBV28; clone_size: NA; cdr3_aa: CASCRVSYEQYF; cdr3_nt: TGTGCCAGCTGTCGGGTTTCCTACGAGCAGTACTTC
j_call: TRBJ2-3; cdr3_length: 14; d_call: NA; v_call: TRBV3-1/TRBV3-2; clone_size: NA; cdr3_aa: CASSRGVITDTQYF; cdr3_nt: TGTGCCAGCAGCCGGGGGGTTATCACAGATACGCAGTATTTT
j_call: TRBJ1-1; cdr3_length: 15; d_call: NA; v_call: TRBV7-9; clone_size: NA; cdr3_aa: CASSLGQGKNTEAFF; cdr3_nt: TGTGCCAGCAGCTTAGGTCAGGGTAAGAACACTGAAGCTTTCTTT
j_call: TRBJ1-1; cdr3_length: 15; d_call: TRBD1; v_call: TRBV5-1; clone_size: NA; cdr3_aa: CASSNGQGRGTEAFF; cdr3_nt: TGCGCCAGCAGCAATGGACAGGGTAGGGGCACTGAAGCTTTCTTT
j_call: TRBJ1-1; cdr3_length: 14; d_call: NA; v_call: TRBV5-4; clone_size: once; cdr3_aa: CASSLQGPIYEAFF; cdr3_nt: TGTGCCAGCAGCTTGCAGGGGCCGATTTATGAAGCTTTCTTT
j_call: TRBJ1-5; cdr3_length: 14; d_call: TRBD1; v_call: TRBV2; clone_size: NA; cdr3_aa: CASMWTGEDQPQHF; cdr3_nt: TGTGCCAGCATGTGGACAGGGGAAGATCAGCCCCAGCATTTT
j_call: TRBJ1-4; cdr3_length: 14; d_call: TRBD1; v_call: TRBV28; clone_size: NA; cdr3_aa: CASRAGTGREKLFF; cdr3_nt: TGTGCCAGCAGGGCTGGGACAGGTCGTGAAAAACTGTTTTTT
j_call: TRBJ2-7; cdr3_length: 13; d_call: TRBD1; v_call: TRBV6-5; clone_size: NA; cdr3_aa: CASRDRGIYEQYF; cdr3_nt: TGTGCCAGCAGGGACAGGGGAATCTACGAGCAGTACTTC
j_call: TRBJ2-1; cdr3_length: 18; d_call: TRBD2; v_call: TRBV18; clone_size: NA; cdr3_aa: CASSLGSGGAGSYNEQFF; cdr3_nt: TGTGCCAGCTCACTTGGTAGCGGGGGGGCCGGATCCTACAATGAGCAGTTCTTC
j_call: TRBJ2-5; cdr3_length: 13; d_call: TRBD2; v_call: TRBV2; clone_size: NA; cdr3_aa: CADRAGGQETQYF; cdr3_nt: TGTGCCGACCGTGCGGGGGGTCAAGAGACCCAGTACTTC
j_call: TRBJ2-1; cdr3_length: 15; d_call: TRBD2; v_call: TRBV11-2; clone_size: NA; cdr3_aa: CASRRAGVAYNEQFF; cdr3_nt: TGTGCCAGCAGACGGGCGGGAGTCGCCTACAATGAGCAGTTCTTC
j_call: TRBJ1-4; cdr3_length: 15; d_call: NA; v_call: TRBV28; clone_size: NA; cdr3_aa: CASSFLAGSGEKLFF; cdr3_nt: NA
j_call: TRBJ1-2; cdr3_length: 14; d_call: TRBD1; v_call: TRBV10-3; clone_size: few; cdr3_aa: CAIREQTGASGYTF; cdr3_nt: TGTGCCATCAGGGAACAGACAGGGGCGAGTGGCTACACCTTC
j_call: TRBJ2-4; cdr3_length: 15; d_call: TRBD2; v_call: TRBV5-4; clone_size: once; cdr3_aa: CASSTGLAGGGIQYF; cdr3_nt: TGTGCCAGCAGCACGGGACTAGCGGGAGGGGGCATTCAGTACTTC
j_call: TRBJ2-5; cdr3_length: 13; d_call: NA; v_call: TRBV19; clone_size: NA; cdr3_aa: CASSISVGQTQYF; cdr3_nt: TGTGCCAGTAGTATAAGCGTGGGGCAGACCCAGTACTTC
j_call: TRBJ1-6; cdr3_length: 16; d_call: NA; v_call: TRBV27; clone_size: NA; cdr3_aa: CASSETGPGDNSPLHF; cdr3_nt: TGTGCCAGCAGTGAGACAGGTCCTGGGGATAATTCACCCCTCCACTTT
j_call: TRBJ1-2; cdr3_length: 14; d_call: NA; v_call: TRBV10-1; clone_size: NA; cdr3_aa: CASSESVYSYGYTF; cdr3_nt: TGCGCCAGCAGTGAGTCGGTCTATTCTTATGGCTACACCTTC
j_call: TRBJ1-2; cdr3_length: 14; d_call: TRBD1; v_call: TRBV5-1; clone_size: NA; cdr3_aa: CASSSGQVSYGYTF; cdr3_nt: TGCGCCAGCAGCTCAGGACAGGTCAGCTATGGCTACACCTTC
j_call: TRBJ2-3; cdr3_length: 18; d_call: TRBD2; v_call: TRBV5-1; clone_size: once; cdr3_aa: CASSSGWGTSGRTDTQYF; cdr3_nt: TGCGCCAGCAGCTCTGGGTGGGGGACTAGCGGACGCACAGATACGCAGTATTTT
j_call: TRBJ1-2; cdr3_length: 15; d_call: TRBD1; v_call: TRBV5-6; clone_size: NA; cdr3_aa: CASSPDRGGNYGYTF; cdr3_nt: TGTGCCAGCAGCCCGGACAGGGGCGGAAACTATGGCTACACCTTC
j_call: TRBJ2-7; cdr3_length: 15; d_call: NA; v_call: TRBV10-3; clone_size: once; cdr3_aa: CAISERHSHGDEQYF; cdr3_nt: TGTGCCATCAGTGAAAGACACAGCCACGGGGACGAGCAGTACTTC
j_call: TRBJ2-3; cdr3_length: 16; d_call: TRBD1; v_call: TRBV5-4; clone_size: NA; cdr3_aa: CASSSRTGGSTDTQYF; cdr3_nt: TGTGCCAGCAGCTCCAGGACAGGGGGTAGCACAGATACGCAGTATTTT
j_call: TRBJ1-2; cdr3_length: 17; d_call: TRBD1; v_call: TRBV5-1; clone_size: NA; cdr3_aa: CASSLADPSGGPYGYTF; cdr3_nt: TGCGCCAGCAGCTTGGCGGACCCGTCAGGGGGTCCCTATGGCTACACCTTC
j_call: TRBJ2-7; cdr3_length: 14; d_call: TRBD1; v_call: TRBV10-3; clone_size: NA; cdr3_aa: CAISEDRVYYEQYF; cdr3_nt: TGTGCCATCAGTGAGGACAGGGTGTATTACGAGCAGTACTTC
j_call: TRBJ1-2; cdr3_length: 14; d_call: NA; v_call: TRBV6-5; clone_size: few; cdr3_aa: CASNAGGENYGYTF; cdr3_nt: TGTGCCAGTAATGCTGGAGGGGAAAACTATGGCTACACCTTC
j_call: TRBJ1-2; cdr3_length: 14; d_call: NA; v_call: TRBV6-2/TRBV6-3; clone_size: NA; cdr3_aa: CASSSLPQGDRYTF; cdr3_nt: TGTGCCAGCAGTTCCCTCCCGCAAGGGGATCGCTACACCTTC
j_call: TRBJ2-1; cdr3_length: 14; d_call: NA; v_call: TRBV29-1; clone_size: NA; cdr3_aa: CSVEDWRGYNEQFF; cdr3_nt: TGCAGCGTTGAAGATTGGAGGGGATACAATGAGCAGTTCTTC
j_call: TRBJ2-7; cdr3_length: 15; d_call: TRBD1; v_call: TRBV28; clone_size: NA; cdr3_aa: CASSPQGSGSYEQYF; cdr3_nt: TGTGCCAGCAGTCCACAGGGGTCGGGTTCCTACGAGCAGTACTTC
j_call: TRBJ2-4; cdr3_length: 16; d_call: TRBD1; v_call: TRBV6-5; clone_size: NA; cdr3_aa: CASSYSHQTGGGIQYF; cdr3_nt: TGTGCCAGCAGTTACTCCCACCAGACAGGGGGCGGCATTCAGTACTTC
j_call: TRBJ1-1; cdr3_length: 14; d_call: NA; v_call: TRBV7-9; clone_size: NA; cdr3_aa: CASSLTVKNTEAFF; cdr3_nt: TGTGCCAGCAGCTTGACAGTTAAGAACACTGAAGCTTTCTTT
j_call: TRBJ1-5; cdr3_length: 21; d_call: TRBD1; v_call: TRBV19; clone_size: NA; cdr3_aa: CASSIFFSGTGSSYSNQPQHF; cdr3_nt: TGTGCCAGTAGTATCTTCTTTTCTGGGACAGGGTCCAGCTATAGCAATCAGCCCCAGCATTTT
j_call: TRBJ1-1; cdr3_length: 13; d_call: NA; v_call: TRBV18; clone_size: NA; cdr3_aa: CASSPGQNTEAFF; cdr3_nt: TGTGCCAGCTCACCTGGACAGAACACTGAAGCTTTCTTT
j_call: TRBJ1-6; cdr3_length: 13; d_call: TRBD1; v_call: TRBV6-5; clone_size: NA; cdr3_aa: CASSLQGTSPLHF; cdr3_nt: TGTGCCAGCAGTCTACAGGGGACTTCACCCCTCCACTTT
j_call: TRBJ2-2; cdr3_length: 16; d_call: TRBD2; v_call: TRBV24-1; clone_size: NA; cdr3_aa: CATSDLDSGRAGELFF; cdr3_nt: TGTGCCACCAGTGATTTGGATAGCGGGAGGGCCGGGGAGCTGTTTTTT
j_call: TRBJ2-7; cdr3_length: 14; d_call: NA; v_call: TRBV7-8; clone_size: NA; cdr3_aa: CASSLVSGAYEQYF; cdr3_nt: TGTGCCAGCAGCTTAGTATCTGGAGCCTACGAGCAGTACTTC
j_call: TRBJ2-1; cdr3_length: 14; d_call: TRBD1; v_call: TRBV4-1; clone_size: NA; cdr3_aa: CASSQGQGFDEQFF; cdr3_nt: TGCGCCAGCAGCCAAGGACAGGGGTTCGATGAGCAGTTCTTC
j_call: TRBJ2-1; cdr3_length: 18; d_call: TRBD2; v_call: TRBV7-9; clone_size: NA; cdr3_aa: CASSRRSVTSGSHNEQFF; cdr3_nt: TGTGCCAGCAGCAGACGATCTGTGACTAGCGGGAGCCACAATGAGCAGTTCTTC
j_call: TRBJ2-1; cdr3_length: 15; d_call: TRBD2; v_call: TRBV3-1/TRBV3-2; clone_size: NA; cdr3_aa: CASSSSGGHYNEQFF; cdr3_nt: TGTGCCAGCAGTTCAAGCGGGGGACACTACAATGAGCAGTTCTTC
j_call: TRBJ2-2; cdr3_length: 17; d_call: TRBD2; v_call: TRBV7-8; clone_size: NA; cdr3_aa: CASSSSRPGGNTGELFF; cdr3_nt: TGTGCCAGCAGCTCATCCCGGCCGGGGGGAAACACCGGGGAGCTGTTTTTT
j_call: TRBJ1-2; cdr3_length: 13; d_call: NA; v_call: TRBV6-5; clone_size: NA; cdr3_aa: CASSSHSRDGYTF; cdr3_nt: TGTGCCAGCAGTTCCCATTCCCGGGATGGCTACACCTTC
j_call: TRBJ1-1; cdr3_length: 11; d_call: NA; v_call: TRBV29-1; clone_size: NA; cdr3_aa: CSVEVVTEAFF; cdr3_nt: TGCAGCGTTGAAGTAGTGACTGAAGCTTTCTTT
j_call: TRBJ1-2; cdr3_length: 13; d_call: TRBD1; v_call: TRBV18; clone_size: NA; cdr3_aa: CASSVDRDYGYTF; cdr3_nt: TGTGCCAGCTCAGTGGACAGGGACTATGGCTACACCTTC